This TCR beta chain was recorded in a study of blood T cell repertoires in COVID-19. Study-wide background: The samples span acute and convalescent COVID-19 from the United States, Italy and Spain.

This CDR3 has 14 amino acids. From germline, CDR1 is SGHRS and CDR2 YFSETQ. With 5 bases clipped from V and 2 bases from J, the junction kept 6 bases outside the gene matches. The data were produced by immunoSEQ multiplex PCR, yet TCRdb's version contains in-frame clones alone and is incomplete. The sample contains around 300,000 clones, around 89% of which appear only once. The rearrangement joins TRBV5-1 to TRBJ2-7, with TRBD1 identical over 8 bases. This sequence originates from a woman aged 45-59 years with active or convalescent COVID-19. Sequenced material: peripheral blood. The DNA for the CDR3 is TGCGCCAGCAGAAGCCCGGGACAGGCCTACGAGCAGTACTTC. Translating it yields CASRSPGQAYEQYF.